The clone carrying this T cell receptor (beta chain) showed up just a few times. The antigen is unknown. This CDR3 comprises 12 residues. Trimming shortened V by 5 bases and J by 1 base, and 4 bases separated the two germline ends. Germline CDR1 reads SGHAT; CDR2 reads FQNNGV. A single record per CDR3 protein comes from TCRdb applying MiXCR to the reads. In the table there are some 200,000 distinct CDR3 sequences, roughly 20% of which are singletons. These data are taken from a study of T cell repertoires in cytomegalovirus infection. Whole-study context: It was the public TCR beta signatures that indicated both CMV infection and matching HLA type.

Study-level points and caveats: HLA-C-restricted CMV clonotypes gave the most frequent clonotype in two of eight donors.

This TCR came from a human donor in good health (CMV status not recorded). Some clones in this sample may be carry-over from other donors' samples. V and J are TRBV11-2 and TRBJ2-3, with unresolved D. Specimen: PBMCs. CDR3 DNA sequence: TGTGCCAGCAGCGGGGGCACAGATACGCAGTATTTT. Translated, it gives CASSGGTDTQYF.